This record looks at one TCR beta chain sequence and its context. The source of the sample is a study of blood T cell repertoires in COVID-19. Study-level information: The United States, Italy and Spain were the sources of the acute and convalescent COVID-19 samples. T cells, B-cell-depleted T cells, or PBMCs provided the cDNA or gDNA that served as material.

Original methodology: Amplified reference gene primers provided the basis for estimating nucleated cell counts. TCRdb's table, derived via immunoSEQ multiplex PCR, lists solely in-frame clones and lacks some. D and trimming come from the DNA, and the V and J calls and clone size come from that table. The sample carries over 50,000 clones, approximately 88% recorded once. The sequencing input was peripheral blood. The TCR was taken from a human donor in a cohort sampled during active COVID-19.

CDR3 loop: CASSDQGAGANVLTF. The CDR3 DNA reads TGTGCCAGTAGTGATCAGGGGGCTGGGGCCAACGTCCTGACTTTC. V and J are TRBV19 and TRBJ2-6; 7 nucleotides line up with TRBD1. This CDR3 has 15 residues. Per germline, CDR1 LNHDA and CDR2 SQIVND (reference sequence). With V trimmed by 5 bases and J by 2 bases, 3 bases remained unmatched. The whole variable domain, remainder taken from reference TRBV19 and TRBJ2-6, is DGGITQSPKYLFRKEGQNVTLSCEQNLNHDAMYWYRQDPGQGLRLIYYSQIVNDFQKGDIAEGYSVSREKKESFPLTVTSAQKNPTAFYLCASSDQGAGANVLTFGAGSRLTVL.